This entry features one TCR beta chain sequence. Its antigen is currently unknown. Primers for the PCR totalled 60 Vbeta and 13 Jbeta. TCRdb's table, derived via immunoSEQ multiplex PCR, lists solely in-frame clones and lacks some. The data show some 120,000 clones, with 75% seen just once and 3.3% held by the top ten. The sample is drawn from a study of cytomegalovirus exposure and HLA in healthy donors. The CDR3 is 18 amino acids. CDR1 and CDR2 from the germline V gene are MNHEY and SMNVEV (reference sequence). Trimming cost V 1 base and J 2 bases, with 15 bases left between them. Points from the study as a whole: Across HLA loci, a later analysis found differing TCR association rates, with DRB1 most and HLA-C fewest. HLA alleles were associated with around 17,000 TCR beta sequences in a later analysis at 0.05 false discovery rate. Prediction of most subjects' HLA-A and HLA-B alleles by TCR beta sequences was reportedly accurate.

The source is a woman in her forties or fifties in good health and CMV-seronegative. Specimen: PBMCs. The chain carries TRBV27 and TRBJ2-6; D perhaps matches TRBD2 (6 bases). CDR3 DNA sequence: TGTGCCAGCAGTTTATTTAGCGGTGCAGGCACTGGGGCCAACGTCCTGACTTTC. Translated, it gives CASSLFSGAGTGANVLTF.